The TCR beta chain described here comes from a study of T cells in Graves' hyperthyroidism and ophthalmopathy. Study-wide results and caveats: Stable hyperthyroidism and ophthalmopathy were separated using 13 V-J signatures.

This clonotype was counted only a few times. What it binds is unknown. The CDR3 has 16 amino acids. Germline CDR1 reads SGHDN; CDR2 reads FVKESK. Losses at the gene ends were 4 bases for V and 4 bases for J; bases not matched to a gene: 9. The investigators amplified TCR beta CDR3 regions from RNA transcripts. During a first-round RT-PCR of the TCR CDR3, the HTBI primer set was used. From the multiplex PCR reads, TCRdb called clonotypes with MiXCR, one entry per CDR3 protein. The top ten clones hold 11% of a sample with under 400,000 distinct CDR3 sequences, more than 11% of them seen once. In making diagnoses, clinical symptoms, serum thyroxine and TRAb, thyroid ultrasound and orbital computed tomography were all used.

The rearrangement joins TRBV14 to TRBJ2-3; 9 nucleotides agree with TRBD1. Specimen: blood. This TCR came from a woman aged 55-70 years with Graves' hyperthyroidism. Here the CDR3 reads CASSPHPGQGPDTQYF. CDR3 sequence (DNA): TGTGCCAGCAGCCCGCACCCGGGACAGGGTCCAGATACGCAGTATTTT.